This T cell receptor beta chain came from a study of regulatory T cells in long-lasting Graves disease. Study-wide findings and caveats: When disease was persistent, TRBV28, TRBJ1-2 and TRBJ2-5 were the favored segments.

In its sample, this clonotype was seen many times. Its antigen is not known. This CDR3 contains 15 residues. J lost 5 bases, V lost 5 bases, and 8 bases had no gene match. The germline V gene encodes CDR1 SGHTA and CDR2 FQGTGA. Time point denoted: newly diagnosed GD, antithyroid drugs for less than 3 months. PBMC-derived RNA was used for the TCR library. Assembly of TCR beta libraries relied on iRepertoire HTBI primers together with Arm-PCR of CDR3 regions. TCRdb called the multiplex PCR reads again in MiXCR, with one record for every CDR3 protein. Altogether roughly 610,000 distinct CDR3 sequences are present, roughly 15% being singletons, with the ten largest covering 18%. These data were also reused for a study on T cells in Graves' hyperthyroidism and ophthalmopathy. As that report states: Orbital computed tomography and thyroid ultrasound, together with serum TRAb and thyroxine and clinical symptoms, were used for diagnoses.

V gene TRBV7-3 combines with J gene TRBJ2-5; 10 bases are a match to TRBD2. The sequence was obtained from a woman aged 30 to 39 with Graves disease. This sample comprised peripheral blood mononuclear cells (PBMCs), obtained at new diagnosis, from a patient treated with antithyroid drugs. The CDR3 spells CASSLTSGRGETQYF. DNA of the CDR3: TGTGCCAGCAGCCTGACTAGCGGGCGAGGGGAGACCCAGTACTTC.